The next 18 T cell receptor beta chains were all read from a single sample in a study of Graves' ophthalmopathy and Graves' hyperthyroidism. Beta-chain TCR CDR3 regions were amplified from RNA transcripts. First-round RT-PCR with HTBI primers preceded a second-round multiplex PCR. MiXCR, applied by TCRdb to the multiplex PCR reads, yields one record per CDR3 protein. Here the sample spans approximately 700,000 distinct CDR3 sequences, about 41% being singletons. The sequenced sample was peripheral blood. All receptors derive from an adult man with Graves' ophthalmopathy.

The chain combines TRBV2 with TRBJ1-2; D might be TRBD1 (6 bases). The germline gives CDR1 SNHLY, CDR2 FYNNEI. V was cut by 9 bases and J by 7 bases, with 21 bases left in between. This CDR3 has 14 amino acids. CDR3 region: CASTRDRLMGGYTF. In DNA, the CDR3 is TGTGCCAGTACCCGTGACAGGCTTATGGGTGGCTACACCTTC. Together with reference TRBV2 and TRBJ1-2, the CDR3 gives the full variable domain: EPEVTQTPSHQVTQMGQEVILRCVPISNHLYFYWYRQILGQKVEFLVSFYNNEISEKSEIFDDQFSVERPDGSNFTLKIRSTKLEDSAMYFCASTRDRLMGGYTFGSGTRLTVV.

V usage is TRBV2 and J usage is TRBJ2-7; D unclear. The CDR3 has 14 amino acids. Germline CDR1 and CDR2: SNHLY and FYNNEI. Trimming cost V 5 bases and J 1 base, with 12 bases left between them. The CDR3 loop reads CASSPLRNSYEQYF. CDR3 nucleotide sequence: TGTGCCAGCAGTCCCCTCAGGAATTCCTACGAGCAGTACTTC. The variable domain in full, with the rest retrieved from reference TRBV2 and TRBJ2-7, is EPEVTQTPSHQVTQMGQEVILRCVPISNHLYFYWYRQILGQKVEFLVSFYNNEISEKSEIFDDQFSVERPDGSNFTLKIRSTKLEDSAMYFCASSPLRNSYEQYFGPGTRLTVT.

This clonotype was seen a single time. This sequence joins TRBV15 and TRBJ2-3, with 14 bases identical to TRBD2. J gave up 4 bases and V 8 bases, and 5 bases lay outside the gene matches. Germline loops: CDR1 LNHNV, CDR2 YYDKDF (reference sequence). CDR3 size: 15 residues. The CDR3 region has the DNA TGTGCCACCGCGACTAGCGGGAGGGCGGCAGATACGCAGTATTTT. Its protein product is CATATSGRAADTQYF.

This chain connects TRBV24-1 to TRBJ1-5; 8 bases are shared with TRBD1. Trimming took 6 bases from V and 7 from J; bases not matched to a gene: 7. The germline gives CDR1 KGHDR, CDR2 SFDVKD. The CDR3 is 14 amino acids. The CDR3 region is CATSTGQGGQPQHF. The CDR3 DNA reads TGTGCCACCAGTACCGGACAGGGCGGACAGCCCCAGCATTTT.

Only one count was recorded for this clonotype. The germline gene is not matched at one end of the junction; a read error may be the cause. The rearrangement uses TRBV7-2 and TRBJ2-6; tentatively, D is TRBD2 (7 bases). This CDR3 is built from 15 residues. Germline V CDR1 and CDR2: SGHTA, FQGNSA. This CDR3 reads CASSLVEGGGNVLTF. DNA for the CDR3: TGTGCCAGCAGCTTAGTGGAGGGGGGGGGCAACGTCCTGACTTTC.

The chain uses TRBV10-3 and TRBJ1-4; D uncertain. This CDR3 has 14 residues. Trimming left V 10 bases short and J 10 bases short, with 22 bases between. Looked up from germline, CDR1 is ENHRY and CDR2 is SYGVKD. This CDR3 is CASSPPGGSGKLFF. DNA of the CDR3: TGTGCCAGCAGCCCCCCGGGTGGCTCTGGAAAACTGTTTTTT.

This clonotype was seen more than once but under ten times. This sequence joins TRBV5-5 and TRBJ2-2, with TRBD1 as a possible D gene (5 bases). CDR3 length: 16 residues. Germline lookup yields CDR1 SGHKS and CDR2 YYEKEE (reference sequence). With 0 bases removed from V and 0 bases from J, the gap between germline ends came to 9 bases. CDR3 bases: TGTGCCAGCAGCTTGGCCTGGACAACGAACACCGGGGAGCTGTTTTTT. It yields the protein CASSLAWTTNTGELFF.

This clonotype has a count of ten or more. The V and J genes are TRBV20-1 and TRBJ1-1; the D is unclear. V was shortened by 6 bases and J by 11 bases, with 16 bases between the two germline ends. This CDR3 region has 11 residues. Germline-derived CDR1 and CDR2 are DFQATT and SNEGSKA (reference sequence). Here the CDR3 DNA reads TGCAGTGCGTCTCTCGGCAAATTGGCTTTCTTT. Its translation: CSASLGKLAFF.

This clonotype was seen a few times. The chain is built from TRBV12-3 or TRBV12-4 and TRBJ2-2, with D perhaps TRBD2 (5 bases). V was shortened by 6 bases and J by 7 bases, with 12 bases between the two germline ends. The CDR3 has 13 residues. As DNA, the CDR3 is TGTGCCAGCAGAAGGACTGAGGTCGGGGAGCTGTTTTTT. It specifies CASRRTEVGELFF.

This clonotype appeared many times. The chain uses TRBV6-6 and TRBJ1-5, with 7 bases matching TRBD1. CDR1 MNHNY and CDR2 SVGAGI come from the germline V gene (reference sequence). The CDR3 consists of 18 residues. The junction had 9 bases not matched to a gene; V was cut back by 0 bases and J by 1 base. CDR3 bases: TGTGCCAGCAGTTACTCGATGTCAGGGGGTTCAAGCAATCAGCCCCAGCATTTT. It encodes CASSYSMSGGSSNQPQHF.

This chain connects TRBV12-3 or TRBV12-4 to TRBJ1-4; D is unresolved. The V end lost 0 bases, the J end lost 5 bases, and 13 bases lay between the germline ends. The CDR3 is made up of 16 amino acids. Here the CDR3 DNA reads TGTGCCAGCAGTTTAGCGCGTGGATCGGACAATGAAAAACTGTTTTTT. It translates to CASSLARGSDNEKLFF.

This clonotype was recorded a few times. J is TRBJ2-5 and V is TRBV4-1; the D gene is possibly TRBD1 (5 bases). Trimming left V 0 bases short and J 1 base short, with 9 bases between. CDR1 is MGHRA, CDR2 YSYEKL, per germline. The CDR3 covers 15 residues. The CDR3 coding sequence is TGCGCCAGCAGCCAAGAACCAGGGTTCCAAGAGACCCAGTACTTC. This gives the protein CASSQEPGFQETQYF.

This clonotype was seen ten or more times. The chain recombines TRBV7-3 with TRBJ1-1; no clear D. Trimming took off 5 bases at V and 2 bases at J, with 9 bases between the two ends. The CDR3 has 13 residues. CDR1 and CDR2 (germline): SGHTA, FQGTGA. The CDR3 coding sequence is TGTGCCAGCAGCACGGCCGGAAACACTGAAGCTTTCTTT. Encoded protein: CASSTAGNTEAFF.

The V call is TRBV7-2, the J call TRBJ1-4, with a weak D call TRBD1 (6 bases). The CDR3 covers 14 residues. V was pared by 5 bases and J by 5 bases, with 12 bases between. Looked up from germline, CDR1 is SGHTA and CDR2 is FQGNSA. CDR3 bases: TGTGCCAGCAGCCACAGGGTCAGCAATGAAAAACTGTTTTTT. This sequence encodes CASSHRVSNEKLFF.

The DNA of the CDR3 is TGTGCCAGCAGCTCCGGGACTAGCGGGGGGCGGGAGACCCAGTACTTC. The encoded protein is CASSSGTSGGRETQYF. The chain links TRBV7-2 to TRBJ2-5; 15 nucleotides line up with TRBD2. The CDR3 has 16 residues. Germline CDR1 SGHTA, CDR2 FQGNSA. The junction had 5 bases not matched to a gene; V was cut back by 4 bases and J by 5 bases.

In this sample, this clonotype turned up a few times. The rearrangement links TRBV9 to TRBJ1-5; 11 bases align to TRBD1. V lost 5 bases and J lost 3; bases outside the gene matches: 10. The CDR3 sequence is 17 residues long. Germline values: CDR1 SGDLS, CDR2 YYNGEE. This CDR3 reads CASSLDRDRGINQPQHF. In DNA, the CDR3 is TGTGCCAGCAGTCTAGACCGGGACAGGGGGATCAATCAGCCCCAGCATTTT.

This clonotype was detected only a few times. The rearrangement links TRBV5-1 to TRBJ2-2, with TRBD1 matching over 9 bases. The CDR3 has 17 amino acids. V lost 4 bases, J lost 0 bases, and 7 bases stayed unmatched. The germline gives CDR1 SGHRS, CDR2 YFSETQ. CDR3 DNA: TGCGCCAGCAGCCGGAACAGGGGGCGGACGAACACCGGGGAGCTGTTTTTT. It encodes CASSRNRGRTNTGELFF.

The CDR3 spells CASSLGDLRARYTF. CDR3 nucleotide sequence: TGCGCCAGCAGCTTGGGGGACCTCCGGGCGCGCTACACCTTC. This chain links TRBV5-1 with TRBJ1-2; tentatively, D is TRBD1 (5 bases). The V and J ends lost 0 bases and 9 bases respectively, with 15 bases between them. The germline CDR1 and CDR2 sequences are SGHRS and YFSETQ. The CDR3 has 14 residues.